The next 25 T cell receptor beta chains were all read from a single sample in a study of T cells after posttransplantation cyclophosphamide. Sequencing used immunoSEQ multiplex PCR; TCRdb keeps in-frame clones, though not all of them. The sample has about 22,000 clones, 70% to 90% seen once. Controls had myeloablative marrow grafts with methotrexate and calcineurin inhibitor, sampled at 1 year. The sample in question was PBMCs, obtained after an allogeneic stem cell transplant with a calcineurin inhibitor and methotrexate. Source of these receptors: a female patient aged 50-65 years who received an allogeneic stem cell transplant from an unrelated donor, was CMV-positive, and had chronic GVHD only. Some T cells may be transferred from the graft donor.

This clone was counted between two and nine times. This chain links TRBV5-8 with TRBJ1-3, with D maybe TRBD1 (6 bases). Trimming cost V 4 bases and J 5 bases, with 10 bases left between them. Germline V gene sequence: CDR1 SGHTS, CDR2 YDEGEE. The length of the CDR3 is 13 residues. CDR3 region: CASSLDRRNTIYF. In DNA, the CDR3 is TGTGCCAGCAGCCTGGACAGAAGAAACACCATATATTTT. Filled out from reference TRBV5-8 and TRBJ1-3, the complete variable domain reads EAGVTQSPTHLIKTRGQQATLRCSPISGHTSVYWYQQALGLGLQFLLWYDEGEERNRGNFPPRFSGRQFPNYSSELNVNALELEDSALYLCASSLDRRNTIYFGEGSWLTVV.

The chain combines TRBV7-3 with TRBJ2-2; 11 bases fit TRBD2. Germline CDR1 and CDR2: SGHTA and FQGTGA. V was pared by 4 bases and J by 4 bases, with 2 bases of the junction left unmatched. This CDR3 is 15 amino acids long. CDR3 loop: CASSSTSGSTGELFF. In DNA, the CDR3 is TGTGCCAGCAGCTCAACTAGCGGGAGCACCGGGGAGCTGTTTTTT.

J is TRBJ2-2 and V is TRBV19; no clear D. V was cut by 3 bases and J by 3 bases, with 11 bases left in between. CDR3 length: 15 residues. Germline V gives CDR1 LNHDA, CDR2 SQIVND (reference sequence). CDR3 protein: CASSIRFVDTGELFF. As DNA, the CDR3 is TGTGCCAGTAGTATTAGATTTGTCGACACCGGGGAGCTGTTTTTT.

The V and J genes are TRBV7-9 and TRBJ2-7, with D perhaps TRBD1 (6 bases). The CDR3 has 14 residues. Trimming took 5 bases from V and 0 from J, leaving 11 bases between them. Germline V lookup: CDR1 SEHNR, CDR2 FQNEAQ (reference sequence). In DNA form, the CDR3 reads TGTGCCAGCAGCGTACAAGGGGGCTCCTACGAGCAGTACTTC. Its translation is CASSVQGGSYEQYF.

The chain links TRBV28 to TRBJ1-1; tentative D call: TRBD1 (6 bases). CDR1 is MDHEN, CDR2 SYDVKM, per germline. The V gene lost 4 bases and the J gene lost 5 bases, with 14 bases spanning the gap. The CDR3 contains 14 residues. CDR3 sequence reads: CASSYVRGRTEAFF. The CDR3 DNA reads as TGTGCCAGCAGTTACGTCAGGGGAAGGACTGAAGCTTTCTTT.

The chain links TRBV4-1 to TRBJ2-7, with 8 bases that match TRBD1. In germline, CDR1 is MGHRA, CDR2 YSYEKL. The CDR3 is 13 amino acids. J lost 7 bases, V lost 5 bases, and 7 bases had no gene match. The CDR3 loop is CASSDSGGWEQYF. The DNA for the CDR3 is TGCGCCAGCAGCGATTCAGGGGGCTGGGAGCAGTACTTC.

V usage is TRBV5-1 and J usage is TRBJ2-7; possible D gene TRBD1, 5 bases. V dropped 2 bases and J dropped 2 bases, with 11 bases sitting between them. CDR1 SGHRS and CDR2 YFSETQ come from the germline V gene. The CDR3 spans 14 residues. The CDR3 coding sequence is TGCGCCAGCAGCTTCTGGACACACACCTACGAGCAGTACTTC. This gives the protein CASSFWTHTYEQYF.

The count of this clone is one. The chain carries TRBV5-1 and TRBJ2-1, with D uncertain. This CDR3 is built from 16 residues. Germline CDR1 is SGHRS and CDR2 is YFSETQ. V was clipped by 0 bases and J by 1 base, with 11 bases between them. The DNA of the CDR3 is TGCGCCAGCAGCTTGGGAGACACCTTATCCTACAATGAGCAGTTCTTC. Protein product: CASSLGDTLSYNEQFF.

This rearrangement joins TRBV2 to TRBJ2-3, with D perhaps matching TRBD2 (6 bases). The CDR3 runs 15 residues. V was cut by 1 base and J by 3 bases, with 11 bases left in between. Per germline, CDR1 SNHLY and CDR2 FYNNEI. The CDR3 nucleotides read TGTGCCAGCAGTGAAGATAGGGGACTGACAGATACGCAGTATTTT. This sequence encodes CASSEDRGLTDTQYF.

This chain uses TRBV5-1 with TRBJ1-2, with unresolved D. Germline V gene sequence: CDR1 SGHRS, CDR2 YFSETQ. This CDR3 region has 13 residues. The V gene lost 0 bases and the J gene lost 7 bases, with 10 bases spanning the gap. CDR3 nucleotides: TGCGCCAGCAGCTTGGCGGCGGTTAGTGGCTACACCTTC. It specifies CASSLAAVSGYTF. The full variable domain, its missing parts supplied by reference TRBV5-1 and TRBJ1-2, is KAGVTQTPRYLIKTRGQQVTLSCSPISGHRSVSWYQQTPGQGLQFLFEYFSETQRNKGNFPGRFSGRQFSNSRSEMNVSTLELGDSALYLCASSLAAVSGYTFGSGTRLTVV.

The table lists this clone with a count of one. The chain links TRBV4-1 to TRBJ2-2, with 10 bases lining up with TRBD2. The germline CDR1 and CDR2 sequences are MGHRA and YSYEKL. CDR3 length: 16 residues. The V segment lost 0 bases and the J segment 6 bases; nucleotides outside the gene matches: 4. CDR3 loop: CASSQEVAGGPGELFF. Here the CDR3 DNA reads TGCGCCAGCAGCCAAGAGGTAGCGGGAGGCCCCGGGGAGCTGTTTTTT.

The chain recombines TRBV7-2 with TRBJ2-5; TRBD1 agrees at 8 bases. The CDR3 has 15 amino acids. Germline CDR1 reads SGHTA; CDR2 reads FQGNSA. J gave up 3 bases and V 1 base, and 4 bases lay outside the gene matches. The CDR3 reads CASSLETGEEETQYF. The CDR3 DNA reads TGTGCCAGCAGCTTAGAGACAGGGGAGGAAGAGACCCAGTACTTC.

The V call is TRBV4-2, the J call TRBJ2-1; D is perhaps TRBD2 (6 bases). V gave up 3 bases and J gave up 0 bases, with 12 bases separating them. The CDR3 totals 16 residues. The germline gives CDR1 LGHNA, CDR2 YNFKEQ. The CDR3 DNA follows: TGTGCCAGCAGCCAGAACTACGGGAGCTCCTACAATGAGCAGTTCTTC. It encodes CASSQNYGSSYNEQFF.

The chain joins TRBV7-6 to TRBJ2-5; D unclear. The J call may be wrong; the DNA end is better matched by TRBJ2-7. Germline CDR1 SGHVS, CDR2 FNYEAQ. This CDR3 spans 16 amino acids. CDR3 loop: CASSFSSYAVSYEQYF. CDR3 bases: TGTGCCAGCAGCTTTAGTTCGTATGCGGTCTCCTACGAGCAGTACTTC.

The gene calls are TRBV5-4 and TRBJ2-2; 8 bases match TRBD1. J was trimmed by 1 base and V by 4 bases; bases with no gene match: 3. The CDR3 contains 15 residues. The germline V gene has CDR1 SGHNT and CDR2 YYREEE (reference sequence). DNA for the CDR3: TGTGCCAGCAGCCTAGGACAGGGGAACACCGGGGAGCTGTTTTTT. Its protein is CASSLGQGNTGELFF.

This chain uses TRBV7-2 with TRBJ2-5, with D unclear. The closer fit of TRBJ2-7 to the DNA end suggests the J call may be wrong. The CDR3 contains 11 residues. Germline V gene sequence: CDR1 SGHTA, CDR2 FQGNSA. As DNA, the CDR3 is TGTGCCAGCAGCTTAGTGCACGAGCAGTACTTC. Protein sequence: CASSLVHEQYF.

This chain links TRBV7-9 with TRBJ2-5; 7 positions match TRBD1. With the DNA end fitting TRBJ2-7 better, the J assignment may be wrong. Germline V CDR1 and CDR2: SEHNR, FQNEAQ (reference sequence). This CDR3 comprises 15 residues. Here the CDR3 DNA reads TGTGCCAGCAGCTTAAGAGGGGGCTTTTCTGGCGAGCAGTACTTC. This encodes CASSLRGGFSGEQYF.

The genes are TRBV4-1 and TRBJ2-6; D may be TRBD2 (5 bases). Between the trimmed V and J ends, which lost 4 bases and 2 bases, there was a span of 9 bases. The CDR3 runs 15 residues. Germline V CDR1 and CDR2: MGHRA, YSYEKL. CDR3 region: CASSRFGAGANVLTF. For the CDR3, the DNA is TGCGCCAGCAGCCGATTCGGGGCTGGGGCCAACGTCCTGACTTTC.

The rearrangement uses TRBV11-2 and TRBJ2-1; D is possibly TRBD1 (6 bases). Germline CDR1 is SGHAT and CDR2 is FQNNGV. The CDR3 is 13 residues long. Trimming removed 7 bases from V and 6 bases from J, with 13 bases in between. CDR3 sequence (DNA): TGTGCCAGCACACTAATCAGGGGCAATGAGCAGTTCTTC. Translating it yields CASTLIRGNEQFF.

The V call is TRBV19, the J call TRBJ1-1, with D hard to call. Between the trimmed V and J ends, which lost 5 bases and 3 bases, there was a span of 13 bases. The CDR3 sequence is 14 residues long. Germline values: CDR1 LNHDA, CDR2 SQIVND (reference sequence). This chain's CDR3 is CASSSDLTDTEAFF. CDR3 DNA: TGTGCCAGTAGTTCCGACTTGACGGACACTGAAGCTTTCTTT.

The V gene is TRBV5-1, the J gene TRBJ2-3, with TRBD1 matching 8 bases. The V gene's germline CDR1 is SGHRS and CDR2 YFSETQ. The CDR3 sequence is 16 residues long. The ends lost 7 bases at V and 1 base at J; junction bases unmatched: 11. CDR3 residues: CASYPSTQGGTDTQYF. CDR3 in DNA: TGCGCCAGCTACCCATCTACACAGGGGGGCACAGATACGCAGTATTTT.

V and J are TRBV9 and TRBJ2-3; 7 bases line up with TRBD2. Germline CDR1 reads SGDLS; CDR2 reads YYNGEE. The V gene end was trimmed by 4 bases and the J gene end by 3 bases; junction bases not matched to a gene: 8. The CDR3 totals 15 residues. CDR3 sequence reads: CASSIRGGPTDTQYF. CDR3 nucleotides: TGTGCCAGCAGCATTAGGGGAGGGCCGACAGATACGCAGTATTTT.

V is TRBV6-1 and J is TRBJ2-2; 7 nucleotides align to TRBD1. The CDR3 is 16 amino acids. V shed 1 base, J shed 9 bases, and the junction held 11 bases outside the gene matches. In germline, CDR1 is MNHNS, CDR2 SASEGT. The CDR3 DNA reads TGTGCCAGCAGTGAAGACAGGGGTCCCCCGCCTAGGGAGCTGTTTTTT. Protein: CASSEDRGPPPRELFF.

The rearrangement joins TRBV5-6 to TRBJ1-3; D remains ambiguous. Germline V gene data show CDR1 as SGHDT and CDR2 as YYEEEE. This CDR3 has 12 amino acids. Trimming cost V 1 base and J 4 bases, with 3 bases left between them. The CDR3 loop reads CASSLLGNTIYF. In DNA, the CDR3 is TGTGCCAGCAGCTTGTTAGGAAACACCATATATTTT.

About this clone: Other DNA sequences from this sample encode an identical CDR3 as well. CDR3 amino acids: CASSFSYSNQPQHF. The CDR3, as DNA: TGTGCCAGCAGTTTTAGTTATAGCAATCAGCCCCAGCATTTT. The genes are TRBV27 and TRBJ1-5; D call uncertain. V was cut by 3 bases and J by 0 bases, with 6 bases left in between. CDR1 is MNHEY, CDR2 SMNVEV, per germline (reference sequence). CDR3 size: 14 residues.